A selection of T cell receptor beta chains follows, all from one sample in a study of blood T cell repertoires in COVID-19. Method: immunoSEQ multiplex PCR; TCRdb's copy keeps in-frame clones and lacks some. The table lists 250,000 to 350,000 clones, more than 65% of them singletons. Input material: peripheral blood. The receptors come from a person aged 70 to 85 with COVID-19, enrolled during active disease. CDR3s include the opening cysteine and the closing phenylalanine or tryptophan. Fields, in order: J gene, V gene, clone size, D gene, CDR3 DNA, CDR3 protein. The D gene is left open where the match is weak. Rows give clone size only sometimes, using once, few, many, or a class for an expanded clone.

j_gene: TRBJ2-5
v_gene: TRBV5-1
abundance: .
d_gene: TRBD1
CDR3nt: TGCGCCAGCAGCCCGGACAGGTCCGAAGAGACCCAGTACTTC
CDR3aa: CASSPDRSEETQYF

j_gene: TRBJ1-1
v_gene: TRBV18
abundance: .
d_gene: TRBD1
CDR3nt: TGTGCCAGCTCACCGGGACAGGGCACTGAAGCTTTCTTT
CDR3aa: CASSPGQGTEAFF

j_gene: TRBJ1-2
v_gene: TRBV11-2
abundance: .
d_gene: .
CDR3nt: TGTGCCAGCAGCTCGGGACACCACACGGACTATGGCTACACCTTC
CDR3aa: CASSSGHHTDYGYTF

j_gene: TRBJ2-2
v_gene: TRBV7-8
abundance: .
d_gene: .
CDR3nt: TGTGCCAGCAGCCTAGGGAGGCGGAACACCGGGGAGCTGTTTTTT
CDR3aa: CASSLGRRNTGELFF

j_gene: TRBJ1-5
v_gene: TRBV6-4
abundance: .
d_gene: .
CDR3nt: TGTGCCAGCAGTGACACAGTGGATCGGGGTCAGCCCCAGCATTTT
CDR3aa: CASSDTVDRGQPQHF

j_gene: TRBJ1-2
v_gene: TRBV7-3
abundance: .
d_gene: TRBD1
CDR3nt: TGTGCCAGCAGTCGCGACAGGGCCGGAGGCTACACCTTC
CDR3aa: CASSRDRAGGYTF

j_gene: TRBJ2-7
v_gene: TRBV28
abundance: .
d_gene: .
CDR3nt: TGTGCCAGCAGCGTGCCGAGTGGCAGAGGCGAGCAGTACTTC
CDR3aa: CASSVPSGRGEQYF

j_gene: TRBJ2-2
v_gene: TRBV5-1
abundance: once
d_gene: .
CDR3nt: TGCGCCAGCAGCTTGGAGGCCTCAGGGGGGGAGCTGTTTTTT
CDR3aa: CASSLEASGGELFF

j_gene: TRBJ2-7
v_gene: TRBV6-2/TRBV6-3
abundance: .
d_gene: .
CDR3nt: TGTGCCAGCAGTTGGTTTCCGGGATCGCGTTTCTACGAGCAGTACTTC
CDR3aa: CASSWFPGSRFYEQYF

j_gene: TRBJ2-7
v_gene: TRBV5-1
abundance: .
d_gene: .
CDR3nt: TGCGCCAGCAGCTTGGGGAGGGATGCGACCTACGAGCAGTACTTC
CDR3aa: CASSLGRDATYEQYF

j_gene: TRBJ1-2
v_gene: TRBV28
abundance: .
d_gene: .
CDR3nt: TGTGCCAGCAGTTTATTCGGGGGTGCTGGCTACACCTTC
CDR3aa: CASSLFGGAGYTF

j_gene: TRBJ2-5
v_gene: TRBV5-1
abundance: .
d_gene: .
CDR3nt: TGCGCCAGCAGCGTCTTAGGAGGGGAGACCCAGTACTTC
CDR3aa: CASSVLGGETQYF

j_gene: TRBJ1-2
v_gene: TRBV2
abundance: .
d_gene: .
CDR3nt: TGTGCCAGCAGTGAGGCTACAGGGTTCGGCTACACCTTC
CDR3aa: CASSEATGFGYTF

j_gene: TRBJ2-5
v_gene: TRBV19
abundance: once
d_gene: .
CDR3nt: TGTGCCAGTAGCCCGGGACTGATGGAGACCCAGTACTTC
CDR3aa: CASSPGLMETQYF

j_gene: TRBJ1-6
v_gene: TRBV12-3/TRBV12-4
abundance: .
d_gene: TRBD1
CDR3nt: TGTGCCAGCAGGTCAGGGGGCAATTCACCCCTCCACTTT
CDR3aa: CASRSGGNSPLHF

j_gene: TRBJ1-2
v_gene: TRBV28
abundance: .
d_gene: TRBD1
CDR3nt: TGTGCCAGCAGTTTAAATCTCGCTCGACAGGGGACCTATGGCTACACCTTC
CDR3aa: CASSLNLARQGTYGYTF

j_gene: TRBJ1-1
v_gene: TRBV6-2/TRBV6-3
abundance: .
d_gene: .
CDR3nt: TGTGCCAGCAGTTACTCGGGCAGAAGGGAAGCTTTCTTT
CDR3aa: CASSYSGRREAFF

j_gene: TRBJ2-5
v_gene: TRBV5-6
abundance: .
d_gene: TRBD2
CDR3nt: TGTGCCAGCAGCTGGAACCCACTAGCGGGAGGACAAGAGACCCAGTACTTC
CDR3aa: CASSWNPLAGGQETQYF

j_gene: TRBJ1-1
v_gene: TRBV29-1
abundance: .
d_gene: TRBD1
CDR3nt: TGCAGCGTTAGGGGACAGGGGGACACTGAAGCTTTCTTT
CDR3aa: CSVRGQGDTEAFF

j_gene: TRBJ1-5
v_gene: TRBV10-3
abundance: .
d_gene: .
CDR3nt: TGTGCCATCAGTGGCATAGGGGAGGACAATCAGCCCCAGCATTTT
CDR3aa: CAISGIGEDNQPQHF

j_gene: TRBJ1-2
v_gene: TRBV10-3
abundance: .
d_gene: .
CDR3nt: TGTGCCATCAGTGATGCGACAGGATCCAACTATGGCTACACCTTC
CDR3aa: CAISDATGSNYGYTF

j_gene: TRBJ2-3
v_gene: TRBV7-6
abundance: .
d_gene: .
CDR3nt: TGTGCCAGCAGCTTAGCCTTATTCGCAGACTCAAGCGATACGCAGTATTTT
CDR3aa: CASSLALFADSSDTQYF

j_gene: TRBJ2-5
v_gene: TRBV27
abundance: .
d_gene: .
CDR3nt: TGTGCCAGCCGTCTTAGACAGGTGGGTCCACAAGAGACCCAGTACTTC
CDR3aa: CASRLRQVGPQETQYF

j_gene: TRBJ2-7
v_gene: TRBV19
abundance: .
d_gene: TRBD2
CDR3nt: TGTGCCAGCCTCCGGAAGAACCAGGGGCTAGCGGGACGACTCTTCGGGCTCGAGCAGTACTTC
CDR3aa: CASLRKNQGLAGRLFGLEQYF

j_gene: TRBJ1-2
v_gene: TRBV3-1/TRBV3-2
abundance: once
d_gene: .
CDR3nt: TGTGCCAGCAGCCAAGAGAGGACAGACGACTACACCTTC
CDR3aa: CASSQERTDDYTF

j_gene: TRBJ2-3
v_gene: TRBV27
abundance: once
d_gene: TRBD1
CDR3nt: TGTGCCAGCAGTCCACTAGGACAGGGGGCGCAAGATACGCAGTATTTT
CDR3aa: CASSPLGQGAQDTQYF

j_gene: TRBJ1-1
v_gene: TRBV25-1
abundance: .
d_gene: .
CDR3nt: TGTGCCAGCAGTGTGTTCGGGAACACTGAAGCTTTCTTT
CDR3aa: CASSVFGNTEAFF

j_gene: TRBJ1-5
v_gene: TRBV19
abundance: .
d_gene: TRBD1
CDR3nt: TGTGCCAGTAGTATACACAGGGGATCTATTGCGGGCAATCAGCCCCAGCATTTT
CDR3aa: CASSIHRGSIAGNQPQHF

j_gene: TRBJ2-3
v_gene: TRBV7-2
abundance: .
d_gene: TRBD2
CDR3nt: TGTGCCAGCACCCCCCGGGTGAACGGGGGGACAGATACGCAGTATTTT
CDR3aa: CASTPRVNGGTDTQYF

j_gene: TRBJ2-3
v_gene: TRBV9
abundance: .
d_gene: TRBD2
CDR3nt: TGTGCCAGCAGCGTAGATGTGCTAGCGGGAAACACAGATACGCAGTATTTT
CDR3aa: CASSVDVLAGNTDTQYF

j_gene: TRBJ1-5
v_gene: TRBV5-1
abundance: once
d_gene: TRBD1
CDR3nt: TGCGCCAGCAGCTTGGACAGGGGGAATCAGCCCCAGCATTTT
CDR3aa: CASSLDRGNQPQHF

j_gene: TRBJ2-7
v_gene: TRBV11-2
abundance: few
d_gene: .
CDR3nt: TGTGCCAGCAGCTCCCAACTCACGCCCGGGGAGCAGTACTTC
CDR3aa: CASSSQLTPGEQYF

j_gene: TRBJ1-1
v_gene: TRBV5-6
abundance: .
d_gene: .
CDR3nt: TGTGCCAGCAGAGCCGGGACACCGAACACTGAAGCTTTCTTT
CDR3aa: CASRAGTPNTEAFF

j_gene: TRBJ2-7
v_gene: TRBV7-6
abundance: once
d_gene: .
CDR3nt: TGTGCCAGCAGCTTAGCCCCAGGGGTCGGCGAGCAGTACTTC
CDR3aa: CASSLAPGVGEQYF

j_gene: TRBJ1-6
v_gene: TRBV27
abundance: .
d_gene: .
CDR3nt: TGTGCCAGCAGTTCCAGGACTTATAATTCACCCCTCCACTTT
CDR3aa: CASSSRTYNSPLHF

j_gene: TRBJ1-2
v_gene: TRBV28
abundance: .
d_gene: TRBD1
CDR3nt: TGTGCCAGCAGACCCCCGGGACAGGTGGGTGGCTACACCTTC
CDR3aa: CASRPPGQVGGYTF

j_gene: TRBJ2-3
v_gene: TRBV6-2/TRBV6-3
abundance: few
d_gene: TRBD2
CDR3nt: TGTGCCAGCAGTTCCCCATACGGACTAGCGGATACAGATACGCAGTATTTT
CDR3aa: CASSSPYGLADTDTQYF

j_gene: TRBJ2-2
v_gene: TRBV7-3
abundance: .
d_gene: TRBD2
CDR3nt: TGTGCCAGCAGCTTATCCGGGACTAGCGGGAGAGGTGGGGAGCTGTTTTTT
CDR3aa: CASSLSGTSGRGGELFF